This T cell receptor (beta chain) was identified during a study of T-cell reconstitution after alpha-beta-depleted transplantation in children. A TCRbeta library incorporating unique molecular identifiers was prepared. TCRdb re-derived calls from the PCR reads in MiXCR, one entry per CDR3 protein. The data hold a few hundred thousand distinct CDR3 sequences, with approximately 10% observed a single time. The germline gives CDR1 MDHEN, CDR2 SYDVKM. The V and J ends lost 5 bases and 4 bases, in that order; junction bases with no gene match: 11. This CDR3 is built from 15 residues. The origin of this receptor is a human donor who donated a stem cell graft to a child with acute lymphoblastic leukemia. V and J are TRBV28 and TRBJ2-7; 7 positions match TRBD1. The sequencing used PBMCs from the stem cell graft donor, collected from the stem cell graft. CDR3 loop: CASSGMTGTSYEQYF. In nucleotides, the CDR3 is TGTGCCAGCAGTGGGATGACAGGGACCTCATACGAGCAGTACTTC. Full variable domain (outside the CDR3, taken from reference TRBV28 and TRBJ2-7): DVKVTQSSRYLVKRTGEKVFLECVQDMDHENMFWYRQDPGLGLRLIYFSYDVKMKEKGDIPEGYSVSREKKERFSLILESASTNQTSMYLCASSGMTGTSYEQYFGPGTRLTVT.